This T cell receptor beta chain was profiled in a study of blood T cells in healthy people across ages (dated by TCRdb to the mid-2010s). With respect to the entire study: In model experiments, template switching captured roughly one uniquely barcoded TCR beta cDNA molecule for every two T cells. The donors were divided into four age groups: young (average about 15 years), middle-aged (approximately 41), aged (approximately 62) and long-lived (about 84). Using the same blood draw, the study looked at two additional independent replicas of 1 million unique cDNA reads for two donors, one aged 18 to 30 and the other aged 80 or older. The study measured age-related changes in TCR beta repertoire diversity using deep sequencing normalized with unique cDNA molecular identifiers. To avoid experimental bias, donors of different ages were spread randomly across the sequencing lanes.

The library was prepared using 5' RACE. Sequencing instrument: Illumina HiSeq 2500. A second PCR of roughly 7 to 12 cycles was run with a J-beta primer mix and a sample-barcoded 5' primer. A unique molecular identifier was introduced onto each TCR beta cDNA molecule by a template-switch 5' adaptor carrying 12 random nucleotides. At least 2.5 million CDR3-containing paired-end reads were obtained from each sample. First-strand cDNA was synthesized from all RNA with the Mint cDNA synthesis kit, primed by a TRBC-specific oligonucleotide. After uracil-DNA glycosylase treatment, a first 18-cycle PCR used universal primers M1SS and BC2_uni_R on all cDNA. From the authors' description of their analysis: Each sample was normalized by randomly selecting 1 million high-quality reads, each carrying a distinct molecular identifier. Instead of being binned into consensus sequences, reads with shared molecular identifiers were discarded. MiTCR, run with a Q25 quality threshold and the strictest error-elimination algorithm, handled CDR3 identification, clonotype clustering and error correction. A nonparametric unseen species model with Euler transformation was used to estimate lower-bound total TCR beta diversity. The public reads were run again by TCRdb, first through fastp at Q25 and then through MiXCR, and only productive beta chains were kept. Each CDR3 protein appears once, grouped with its most common genes and DNA. Here the V and J calls rest on TCRdb's processing, not on the authors' analysis. This sample lists about 970,000 distinct CDR3 sequences; just over 50% were detected once. Jointly, the top ten make up about 21% of the sample.

Donors were 40 or so systemically healthy Caucasian individuals from Russia aged roughly 6 to 90 years. About 10 milliliters of peripheral blood were collected from each donor into EDTA-treated Vacutainer tubes. PBMCs were isolated by Ficoll-Paque density-gradient centrifugation, with at least 6 million obtained per sample. Trizol reagent was used to extract total RNA from the PBMCs, yielding at least 5 micrograms per sample. The percentages of naive CD45RAhigh/CD27high T cells were determined by flow cytometry on a PBMC aliquot from every donor. From the germline V gene (reference sequence), CDR1 is MNHEY and CDR2 is SMNVEV. The CDR3, from cysteine to phenylalanine, totals 16 residues. The only DNA kept is the CDR3, 48 bases in frame from the first base. Compared with germline, V lacks 7 bases and J lacks 2 bases; bases without a gene match: 13. General findings and caveats noted by the study authors: As age increased, observed TCR beta diversity per million T cells dropped in a roughly linear way, and a significant reduction was already evident by age roughly 40. Total diversity estimates from one million sequenced T cells were considered lower bounds and underestimates. Since profiling was done on bulk unsorted PBMCs, naive and antigen-experienced compartments could not be conclusively compared. Because the CMV infection status of the donors was unknown, age-related changes in expanded clonotypes may potentially have been confounded. Compared with the aged group, more naive CD4+ T cells, fewer expanded clones and increased TCR diversity were shown by the long-lived group, suggesting age selection. There was a strong correlation between observed TCR beta diversity and the percentage of naive T cells measured by flow cytometry.

This clonotype was picked up a small number of times. The antigen it recognizes is unknown. Base-call qualities are not available, and no considerably larger clone is one nucleotide away. The chain uses TRBV27 and TRBJ2-7; the central 8 bases match TRBD2. Sequenced: blood. The source of this sequence is a woman in her sixties or seventies in good health. The CDR3 amino acid sequence is: CASTPSAGEFTYEQYF. The DNA reads as follows: TGTGCCAGCACCCCGTCAGCGGGAGAGTTTACCTACGAGCAGTACTTC.